This T cell receptor (beta chain) was recorded in a study of T cells in Graves' hyperthyroidism and ophthalmopathy (dated 2019 in TCRdb). About the full investigation: Peripheral blood samples were taken at initial diagnosis, before any treatment was given. After blood sampling, hyperthyroidism patients were treated with methimazole at a starting dose of 30 mg daily, and ophthalmopathy patients were treated with high-dose intravenous methylprednisolone. The approximately 100 discovery patients were randomly split 7:3 into training and test sets. According to the paper, TCR Vbeta CDR3 sequencing was carried out on more than 120 peripheral blood samples, which came from 40 to 45 ophthalmopathy, approximately 78 hyperthyroidism and about 17 progressor patients. To identify distinguishing TCR V-J signatures, a discovery cohort of roughly 100 patients was used, comprising some 45 with Graves' ophthalmopathy and around 57 with stable Graves' hyperthyroidism. Prospective prediction of ophthalmopathy was tested in an independent validation cohort of 18 to 20 hyperthyroidism patients and 17 patients who later progressed to ophthalmopathy. In more than five Graves' hyperthyroidism patients, the study also compared T-cell repertoires from thyroid tissue with T-cell repertoires from blood. The paper's findings and limits, for the study overall: Most expanded thyroid clonotypes (frequency above 0.001) were also found in blood, which suggests that blood repertoires may mirror thyroid immune responses. In validation, the model predicted progression to ophthalmopathy with around 71% sensitivity and less than 75% specificity, a median of around six months before onset. A 13 V-J signature model separated ophthalmopathy from stable hyperthyroidism, with nearly 90% sensitivity and roughly 81% specificity in cross-validation and 80%/75% in testing. No statistical method was used to set the sample size in advance, and investigators knew the group allocation.

The junction shows trimming of 4 bases on V and 3 bases on J, and the gene matches do not reach 5 bases of it. The CDR3 has 14 amino acids, counting the end cysteine and phenylalanine. This entry keeps only the CDR3 DNA: 42 bases, framed from base 1. Via the germline V gene (reference sequence), CDR1 is MNHEY and CDR2 SMNVEV. Ten or more counts support this clonotype. Its antigen is currently not known. Per-base quality was not reported, and no clone a single base away is much larger than it. Ophthalmopathy patients had moderately to severely active disease, with a Clinical Activity Score of 3 or more, a NOSPECS grade of 4 or more, and a disease duration of less than 3 months. Any patient with an uncontrolled infection, another autoimmune disease, pregnancy or lactation was excluded. Diagnoses were based on clinical symptoms, serum thyroxine and TRAb, thyroid ultrasound and orbital computed tomography. Ficoll-Paque density gradient centrifugation was used to isolate PBMCs from around 10 ml of fresh peripheral blood. Total RNA was extracted with Trizol reagent, and quality was checked on an Agilent 2100 Bioanalyzer.

Amplification of TCR beta CDR3 regions was carried out from RNA transcripts. The first round of RT-PCR for the TCR CDR3 was performed with the HTBI primer set and the Qiagen OneStep RT-PCR kit. Libraries were constructed in a second round of multiplex PCR, after which size selection and purification were carried out. Paired-end sequencing of the libraries was performed with 100 bp reads on an Illumina HiSeq2000. The authors' pipeline ran thus. Raw data were processed with SOAPnuke, discarding reads with adapters, uncalled bases, mean Phred below 15, or no exact constant-primer or identifier match. High-quality paired reads were merged using COPE v1.2.5, and each unique nucleotide sequence was defined as a clonotype. Clonotypes were aligned to IMGT TRBV, TRBD and TRBJ reference segments using MiTCR v1.1. The analysis included only V-J combinations with a frequency above 0.0001, which together covered around 99% of the repertoires. A TCS score was defined as the ratio between F50 (clonal expansion) and ExV (chaos), using BLOSUM62-based TCRdist between CDR3 peptides within each V-J. Welch's t-statistics and random forest reduced roughly 500 V-J features to 13, which were used in a naive Bayes classifier (R e1071). The public reads were quality trimmed at Q25 with fastp and then assembled into clones with MiXCR by TCRdb, keeping productive beta chains. Rows merge per CDR3 protein into single entries with the most common DNA and genes. The V and J calls were not made by the authors but by TCRdb's processing. The sample profile shows over 450,000 distinct CDR3 sequences; 15% to 20% of them were found once. Clones ranked in the top ten supply around 17% of the sample.

The V and J segments used are TRBV27 and TRBJ2-7; 8 bases in the middle match TRBD1. This TCR derives from a young woman with Graves' ophthalmopathy. The sample taken for sequencing was blood. The nucleotide sequence is given as TGTGCCAGCAGTTCAGGGGGCTCCGGCTACGAGCAGTACTTC. Its protein is CASSSGGSGYEQYF.